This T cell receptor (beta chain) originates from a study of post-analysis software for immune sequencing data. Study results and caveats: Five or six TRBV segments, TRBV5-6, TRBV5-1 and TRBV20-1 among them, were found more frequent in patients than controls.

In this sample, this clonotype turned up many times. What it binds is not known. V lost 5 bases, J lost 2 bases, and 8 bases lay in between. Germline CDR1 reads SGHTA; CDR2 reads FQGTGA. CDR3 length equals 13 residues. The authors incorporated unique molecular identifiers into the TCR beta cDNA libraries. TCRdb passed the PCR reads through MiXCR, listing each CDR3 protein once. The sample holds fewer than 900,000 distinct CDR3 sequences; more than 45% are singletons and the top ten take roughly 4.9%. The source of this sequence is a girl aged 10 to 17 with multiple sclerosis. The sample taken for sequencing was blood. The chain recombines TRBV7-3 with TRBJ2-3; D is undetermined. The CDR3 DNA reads TGTGCCAGCAGCCGTGACCCCACAGATACGCAGTATTTT. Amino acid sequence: CASSRDPTDTQYF.